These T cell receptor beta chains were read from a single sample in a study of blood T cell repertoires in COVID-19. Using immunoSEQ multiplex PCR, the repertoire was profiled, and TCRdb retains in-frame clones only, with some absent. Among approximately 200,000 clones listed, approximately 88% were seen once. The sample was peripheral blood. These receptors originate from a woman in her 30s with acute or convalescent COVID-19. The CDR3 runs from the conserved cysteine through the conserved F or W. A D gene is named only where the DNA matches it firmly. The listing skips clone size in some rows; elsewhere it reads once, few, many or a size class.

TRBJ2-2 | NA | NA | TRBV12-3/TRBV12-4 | TGTGCCAGCAGCAGGGGTACCGGGGAGCTGTTTTTT | CASSRGTGELFF
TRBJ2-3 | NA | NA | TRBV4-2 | TGTGCCAGCAGCCAAGGGCGGGGCCCCGCAGATACGCAGTATTTT | CASSQGRGPADTQYF
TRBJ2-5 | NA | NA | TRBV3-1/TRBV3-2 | TGTGCCAGCAGCCCGGGGATTCCTCAAGAGACCCAGTACTTC | CASSPGIPQETQYF
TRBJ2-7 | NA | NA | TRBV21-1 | TGTGCCAGCTTGGAGGGATATGAGGAGCAGTACTTC | CASLEGYEEQYF
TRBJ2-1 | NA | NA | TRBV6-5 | TGTGCCAGCAGTTACTCGAAGGGGGCGGGAAATGAGCAGTTCTTC | CASSYSKGAGNEQFF
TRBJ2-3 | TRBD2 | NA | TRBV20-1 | TGCAGTGCTAGTGGCGGGAGATTTAGAGATACGCAGTATTTT | CSASGGRFRDTQYF
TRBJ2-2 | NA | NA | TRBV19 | TGTGCCAGTAGTACTACAGGGTACACCGGGGAGCTGTTTTTT | CASSTTGYTGELFF
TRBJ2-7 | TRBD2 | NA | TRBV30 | TGTGCCTGTAACGGACTAGCGGGTTACGAGCAGTACTTC | CACNGLAGYEQYF
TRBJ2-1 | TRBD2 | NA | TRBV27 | TGTGCCAGCAGAGAAACCGGGACTAGCAGCCCCAAGCAGTTCTTC | CASRETGTSSPKQFF
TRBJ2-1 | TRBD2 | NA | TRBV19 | TGTGCCAGTAGTAAAATACTAGCGGGATCCAATGAGCAGTTCTTC | CASSKILAGSNEQFF
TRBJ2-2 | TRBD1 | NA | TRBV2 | TGTGCCAGCAGTCATCACATAGAGGGGGCCCCTGGGGAGCTGTTTTTT | CASSHHIEGAPGELFF
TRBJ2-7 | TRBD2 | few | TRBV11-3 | TGTGCCAGCAGCTTACCTAGCGGGAAACTCTACGAGCAGTACTTC | CASSLPSGKLYEQYF
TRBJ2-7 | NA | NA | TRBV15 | TGTGCCACCAGCAGTTCCGCGGGGCTCGAGCAGTACTTC | CATSSSAGLEQYF
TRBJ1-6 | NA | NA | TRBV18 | TGTGCCAGCTCACTACAGGGTACCTATAATTCACCCCTCCACTTT | CASSLQGTYNSPLHF
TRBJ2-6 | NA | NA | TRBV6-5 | TGTGCCAGCAGGCGGGCCAGCTCTGGGGCCAACGTCCTGACTTTC | CASRRASSGANVLTF
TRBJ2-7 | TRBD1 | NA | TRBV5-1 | TGCGCCAGCAGCAAAGGGACAGGGAACTACGAGCAGTACTTC | CASSKGTGNYEQYF
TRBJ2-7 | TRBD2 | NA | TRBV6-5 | TGTGCCAGCAGTATACCGGGAGGACCAAACTACGAGCAGTACTTC | CASSIPGGPNYEQYF
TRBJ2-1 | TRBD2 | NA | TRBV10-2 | TGCGCCAGCAGTGAGTCGGGGCTAGCGGGGTACAATGAGCAGTTCTTC | CASSESGLAGYNEQFF
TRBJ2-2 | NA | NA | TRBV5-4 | TGTGCCAGCAGCCTAAGTCCTCCCGGGGAGCTGTTTTTT | CASSLSPPGELFF
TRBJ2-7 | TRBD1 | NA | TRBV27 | TGTGCCAGCAGTCCCGGGACAGGGGGCCAAGTCGAGCAGTACTTC | CASSPGTGGQVEQYF
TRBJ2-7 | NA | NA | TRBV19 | TGTGCCACAAGGGGGCGGAGGGATTACGAGCAGTACTTC | CATRGRRDYEQYF
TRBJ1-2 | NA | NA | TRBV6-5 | TGTGCCAGCAGTACCCGGCAGGGCGAGTCTGGCTACACCTTC | CASSTRQGESGYTF
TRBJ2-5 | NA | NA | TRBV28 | TGTGCCAGCAGCTTACCGGACAGCACGGGGCGGGAGACCCAGTACTTC | CASSLPDSTGRETQYF
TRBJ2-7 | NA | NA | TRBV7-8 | TGTGCCAGCAGCCCAACACACTACGAGCAGTACTTC | CASSPTHYEQYF
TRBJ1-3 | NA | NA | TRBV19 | TGTGCCAGTAGCCCTACAGATTCTGGAAACACCATATATTTT | CASSPTDSGNTIYF
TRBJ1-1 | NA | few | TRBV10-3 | TGTGCCATCAGTGAGTCGACACCCGACGGGGACACGGCCTGGGGAGCTTTCTTT | CAISESTPDGDTAWGAFF